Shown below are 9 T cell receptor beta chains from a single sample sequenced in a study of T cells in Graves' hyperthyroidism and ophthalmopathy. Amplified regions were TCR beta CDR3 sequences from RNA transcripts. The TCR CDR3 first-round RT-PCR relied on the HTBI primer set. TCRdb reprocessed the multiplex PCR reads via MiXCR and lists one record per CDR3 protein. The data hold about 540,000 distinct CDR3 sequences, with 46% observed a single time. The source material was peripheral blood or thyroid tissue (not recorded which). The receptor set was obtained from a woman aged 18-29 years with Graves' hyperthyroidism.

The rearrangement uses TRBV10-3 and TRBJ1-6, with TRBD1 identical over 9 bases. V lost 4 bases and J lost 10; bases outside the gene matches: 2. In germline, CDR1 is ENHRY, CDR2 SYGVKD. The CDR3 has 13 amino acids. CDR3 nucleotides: TGTGCCATCAGTGTACAGGGGGCCTCACCCCTCCACTTT. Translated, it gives CAISVQGASPLHF.

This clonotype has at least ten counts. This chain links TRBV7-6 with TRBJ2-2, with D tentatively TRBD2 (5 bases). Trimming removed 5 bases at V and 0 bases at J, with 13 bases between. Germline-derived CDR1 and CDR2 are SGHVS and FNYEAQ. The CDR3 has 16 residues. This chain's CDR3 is CASSQLAEPNTGELFF. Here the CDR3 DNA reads TGTGCCAGCAGCCAGCTAGCCGAACCGAACACCGGGGAGCTGTTTTTT.

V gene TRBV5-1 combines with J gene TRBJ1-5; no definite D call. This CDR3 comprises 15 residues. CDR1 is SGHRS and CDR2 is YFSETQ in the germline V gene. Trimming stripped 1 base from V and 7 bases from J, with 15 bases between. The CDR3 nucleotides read TGCGCCAGCAGCTTGTTCGGAGCCCCAAGCCAGCCCCAGCATTTT. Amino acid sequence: CASSLFGAPSQPQHF.

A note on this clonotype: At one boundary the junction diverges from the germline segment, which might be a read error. The CDR3 spells CAISEAGQVPRREKLFF. The CDR3 coding sequence is TGTGCCATCAGTGAAGCGGGGCAGGTTCCTCGCCGCGAAAAACTGTTTTTT. V and J are TRBV6-1 and TRBJ1-4; D perhaps matches TRBD1 (5 bases). CDR1 is MNHNS and CDR2 is SASEGT in the germline V gene. CDR3 size: 17 residues.

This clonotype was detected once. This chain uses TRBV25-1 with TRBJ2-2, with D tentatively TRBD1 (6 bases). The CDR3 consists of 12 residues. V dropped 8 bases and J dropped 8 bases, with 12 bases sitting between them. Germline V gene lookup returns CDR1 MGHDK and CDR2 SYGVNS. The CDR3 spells CASVDRLGELFF. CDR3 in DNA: TGTGCCAGCGTTGACAGGCTAGGGGAGCTGTTTTTT.

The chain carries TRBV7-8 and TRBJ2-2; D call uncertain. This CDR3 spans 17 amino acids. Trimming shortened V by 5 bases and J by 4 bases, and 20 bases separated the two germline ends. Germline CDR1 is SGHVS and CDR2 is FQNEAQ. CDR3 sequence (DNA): TGTGCCAGCAGCCAAGATCTCCCGACGGTGGGCACCGGGGAGCTGTTTTTT. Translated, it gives CASSQDLPTVGTGELFF.

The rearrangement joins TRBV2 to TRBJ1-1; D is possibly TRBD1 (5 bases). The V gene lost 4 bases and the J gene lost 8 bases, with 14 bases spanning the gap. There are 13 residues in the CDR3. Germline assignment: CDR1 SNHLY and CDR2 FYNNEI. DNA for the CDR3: TGTGCCAGCAGTGGGGGGATTATGGCGGAAGCTTTCTTT. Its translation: CASSGGIMAEAFF.

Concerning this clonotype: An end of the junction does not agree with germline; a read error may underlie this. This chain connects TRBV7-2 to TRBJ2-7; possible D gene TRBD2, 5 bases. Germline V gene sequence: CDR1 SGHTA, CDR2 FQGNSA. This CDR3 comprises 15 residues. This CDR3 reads CASSQEKRRSYEQYF. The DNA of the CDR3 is TGCGCCAGCAGCCAAGAAAAGCGGAGAAGCTACGAGCAGTACTTC.

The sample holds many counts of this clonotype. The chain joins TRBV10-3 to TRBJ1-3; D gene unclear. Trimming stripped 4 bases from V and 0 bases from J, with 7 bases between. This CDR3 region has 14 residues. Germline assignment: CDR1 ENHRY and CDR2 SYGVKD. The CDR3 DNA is TGTGCCATCAGTGGCCAGAGCTCTGGAAACACCATATATTTT. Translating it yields CAISGQSSGNTIYF.